Below, 29 T cell receptor beta chains from the same sample are listed, as sequenced in a study of human T cells and chemical hapten exposure. The time point is: patch test 1, 2 weeks after DPC sensitization. The sample's treatment: therapeutic diphenylcyclopropenone sensitization with weekly scalp DPC. TCRdb independently ran MiXCR on the RACE reads; one entry per CDR3 protein. The sample yields approximately 400,000 distinct CDR3 sequences, around 5% seen once. Sequencing used whole blood, obtained in connection with sensitization to the hapten diphenylcyclopropenone (DPC). The origin of the receptors is a woman between 45 and 65 years old with alopecia areata. Some clones in this sample may be carry-over from other donors' samples.

This rearrangement joins TRBV2 to TRBJ2-5, with D tentatively TRBD2 (7 bases). Trimming left V 4 bases short and J 5 bases short, with 11 bases between. The CDR3 is 13 residues long. Germline CDR1 reads SNHLY; CDR2 reads FYNNEI. CDR3 nucleotide sequence: TGTGCCAGCAGTGCCGGGGGGCGTGAGACCCAGTACTTC. Translating it yields CASSAGGRETQYF.

Only a few counts were recorded for this clonotype. The chain recombines TRBV13 with TRBJ2-5; 12 nucleotides agree with TRBD2. Germline V gene sequence: CDR1 PRHDT, CDR2 FYEKMQ (reference sequence). After removal of 5 bases from V and 2 bases from J, the junction contained 18 bases not matched to a gene. This CDR3 has 20 amino acids. CDR3 bases: TGTGCCAGCAGCCAAAACCCCCCGAGACTAGCGGGGGCCAGGCAAGAGACCCAGTACTTC. Translating gives CASSQNPPRLAGARQETQYF.

This clonotype has ten or more counts. V is TRBV6-2 or TRBV6-3 and J is TRBJ2-3; 12 nucleotides align to TRBD2. CDR3 size: 15 residues. Germline values: CDR1 MNHEY, CDR2 SVGEGT. V shed 4 bases, J shed 4 bases, and the junction held 3 bases outside the gene matches. CDR3 residues: CASSFRLAGADTQYF. The CDR3 DNA follows: TGTGCCAGCAGTTTTCGACTAGCGGGAGCAGATACGCAGTATTTT.

Worth noting for this clonotype: A much larger clone differs by one base, so this may be a read error. J is TRBJ2-5 and V is TRBV10-3; 7 positions agree with TRBD1. The germline V gene has CDR1 ENHRY and CDR2 SYGVKD. The CDR3 is made up of 13 amino acids. CDR3 nucleotide sequence: TGTGTCATCAGTGAGTCAGGGGGTGAGACCCAGTACTTC. Its protein is CVISESGGETQYF.

This clonotype was detected ten times or more. This chain uses TRBV9 with TRBJ1-3, with D unresolved. The V and J ends lost 0 bases and 8 bases respectively, with 15 bases between them. Germline V gene sequence: CDR1 SGDLS, CDR2 YYNGEE. The CDR3 totals 15 residues. The CDR3: CASSVAEVVGDTIYF. Written as DNA, the CDR3 is TGTGCCAGCAGCGTAGCAGAGGTCGTAGGCGACACCATATATTTT. Variable domain in full (rest from reference TRBV9 and TRBJ1-3): DSGVTQTPKHLITATGQRVTLRCSPRSGDLSVYWYQQSLDQGLQFLIQYYNGEERAKGNILERFSAQQFPDLHSELNLSSLELGDSALYFCASSVAEVVGDTIYFGEGSWLTVV.

This clonotype was picked up a small number of times. The chain employs TRBV6-6 and TRBJ1-2, with D perhaps TRBD1 (5 bases). V shed 7 bases and J shed 7 bases, with 16 bases lying between them. Germline V gene data show CDR1 as MNHNY and CDR2 as SVGAGI (reference sequence). The CDR3 has 13 amino acids. The CDR3 nucleotides are TGTGCCAGCATCGAGGGGCGCCGAGGTGGCTACACCTTC. Protein product: CASIEGRRGGYTF.

The chain is built from TRBV4-1 and TRBJ2-7; maybe TRBD2 (6 bases). The CDR3 is made up of 14 amino acids. Germline lookup yields CDR1 MGHRA and CDR2 YSYEKL. V was cut by 1 base and J by 3 bases, with 10 bases left in between. This chain's CDR3 is CASSQASGVYEQYF. The CDR3 DNA follows: TGCGCCAGCAGCCAAGCCTCGGGGGTCTACGAGCAGTACTTC.

In this sample, this clonotype turned up many times. The chain recombines TRBV20-1 with TRBJ1-1; tentatively, D is TRBD1 (6 bases). The CDR3 has 15 residues. Trimming stripped 3 bases from V and 4 bases from J, with 18 bases between. CDR1 and CDR2 (germline): DFQATT, SNEGSKA (reference sequence). CDR3 DNA: TGCAGTGCTAGGATCGCACAGGGCCCCGCCACTGAAGCTTTCTTT. It is translated as CSARIAQGPATEAFF.

This clonotype came up a few times. The chain combines TRBV5-6 with TRBJ1-4, with unresolved D. This CDR3 comprises 13 residues. Germline V gives CDR1 SGHDT, CDR2 YYEEEE. V lost 4 bases and J 8 bases, leaving 12 bases between the germline ends. The CDR3 region has the DNA TGTGCCAGCAGCGTGGGGTCGCTCGAAAAACTGTTTTTT. This translates into CASSVGSLEKLFF.

This clonotype was observed at least ten times. The genes are TRBV2 and TRBJ2-7; 10 positions agree with TRBD2. J gave up 0 bases and V 2 bases, and 7 bases lay outside the gene matches. The CDR3 covers 17 residues. CDR1 and CDR2 from the germline V gene are SNHLY and FYNNEI. For the CDR3, the DNA is TGTGCCAGCAGTGAAATCCTAGCGGGGGCGAGCTCCTACGAGCAGTACTTC. Amino acid sequence: CASSEILAGASSYEQYF.

V usage is TRBV7-2 and J usage is TRBJ1-4, with 9 bases matching TRBD1. V lost 5 bases to trimming and J lost 4 bases; unmatched junction nucleotides: 5. Germline CDR1 SGHTA, CDR2 FQGNSA. The CDR3 sequence is 15 residues long. The CDR3 protein is CASSPGDRDNEKLFF. In nucleotides, the CDR3 is TGTGCCAGCAGCCCCGGGGACAGGGATAATGAAAAACTGTTTTTT.

V usage is TRBV5-1 and J usage is TRBJ2-3, with D possibly TRBD2 on 7 matching bases. Trimming took 3 bases from V and 5 from J, leaving 13 bases between them. Per the germline V gene, CDR1 is SGHRS and CDR2 is YFSETQ. The CDR3 totals 14 residues. The CDR3 sequence: CASSSGGLEDTQYF. As DNA, the CDR3 is TGCGCCAGCAGCTCCGGGGGGCTCGAAGATACGCAGTATTTT.

This clonotype appeared a few times. V and J are TRBV13 and TRBJ2-1, with a weak D call TRBD2 (5 bases). The CDR3 contains 11 residues. V was shortened by 3 bases and J by 14 bases, with 11 bases between the two germline ends. Per germline, CDR1 PRHDT and CDR2 FYEKMQ (reference sequence). The CDR3 here is CASSFEDFKFF. The CDR3 DNA follows: TGTGCCAGCAGCTTCGAGGACTTCAAGTTCTTC.

This clonotype was observed a handful of times. The gene calls are TRBV12-3 or TRBV12-4 and TRBJ2-1, with D possibly TRBD1 on 7 matching bases. V was pared by 2 bases and J by 3 bases, with 14 bases between. This CDR3 is 16 amino acids long. CDR3 sequence: CASSLQGGGSYNEQFF. CDR3 DNA: TGTGCCAGCAGTTTACAAGGAGGGGGCAGCTACAATGAGCAGTTCTTC.

This clonotype was counted many times. The rearrangement uses TRBV12-3 or TRBV12-4 and TRBJ1-5; D gene ambiguous. The V end lost 3 bases, the J end lost 6 bases, and 9 bases lay between the germline ends. The CDR3 is made up of 13 amino acids. CDR3 nucleotides: TGTGCCAGCAGTTTTCGGGATTCTCAGCCCCAGCATTTT. Encoded protein: CASSFRDSQPQHF.

This clonotype was recorded many times. This chain joins TRBV28 and TRBJ2-3; TRBD2 matches 11 bases. Germline values: CDR1 MDHEN, CDR2 SYDVKM. The CDR3 extends over 16 amino acids. J lost 3 bases, V lost 7 bases, and 9 bases had no gene match. CDR3 DNA sequence: TGTGCCAGCACCCCAATGAGGACTAGCGGGACAGATACGCAGTATTTT. Translated, it gives CASTPMRTSGTDTQYF.

This clonotype was picked up many times. The chain joins TRBV7-8 to TRBJ2-5; D is uncertain. CDR3 size: 10 residues. The germline V gene encodes CDR1 SGHVS and CDR2 FQNEAQ. Trimming took 5 bases from V and 4 from J, leaving 2 bases between them. CDR3 DNA sequence: TGTGCCAGCAGCCGAGAGACCCAGTACTTC. Translating it yields CASSRETQYF.

The table lists this clonotype with many counts. V usage is TRBV20-1 and J usage is TRBJ1-5; the match to TRBD1 covers 7 bases. Germline values: CDR1 DFQATT, CDR2 SNEGSKA (reference sequence). Unmatched junction bases numbered 6, after V lost 3 bases and J lost 4 bases. The CDR3 covers 14 residues. DNA for the CDR3: TGCAGTGCTAGGCAGGGGGAATGGAATCAGCCCCAGCATTTT. Translated: CSARQGEWNQPQHF.

The CDR3 DNA reads as TGTGCCACCAGCCCGGACAGGTCCTTGAATCAGCCCCAGCATTTT. Its translation: CATSPDRSLNQPQHF. The chain carries TRBV15 and TRBJ1-5, with 7 nucleotides matching TRBD1. The germline gives CDR1 LNHNV, CDR2 YYDKDF (reference sequence). J gave up 4 bases and V 5 bases, and 8 bases lay outside the gene matches. The CDR3 covers 15 residues.

The chain links TRBV18 to TRBJ1-1; TRBD1 is a possible D gene (6 bases). V lost 5 bases and J 2 bases, leaving 9 bases between the germline ends. The CDR3 runs to 13 residues. The V gene's germline CDR1 is KGHSH and CDR2 LQKENI. The CDR3 loop is CASSTDRNTEAFF. DNA for the CDR3: TGTGCCAGCTCAACGGACAGAAACACTGAAGCTTTCTTT. The variable domain in full, completed from reference TRBV18 and TRBJ1-1, reads NAGVMQNPRHLVRRRGQEARLRCSPMKGHSHVYWYRQLPEEGLKFMVYLQKENIIDESGMPKERFSAEFPKEGPSILRIQQVVRGDSAAYFCASSTDRNTEAFFGQGTRLTVV.

There are many counts of this clonotype. The V and J genes are TRBV7-3 and TRBJ1-1; D is undetermined. The V end was cut by 4 bases, the J end by 7 bases, with 13 bases between. This CDR3 is 13 amino acids long. CDR1 is SGHTA and CDR2 is FQGTGA in the germline V gene. CDR3 protein: CASSSGRRNEAFF. CDR3 DNA: TGTGCCAGCAGCTCCGGGAGGCGTAATGAAGCTTTCTTT.

In its sample, this clonotype was seen a few times. The chain joins TRBV20-1 to TRBJ1-1, with TRBD1 as a possible D gene (5 bases). The CDR3 totals 13 residues. Germline loops: CDR1 DFQATT, CDR2 SNEGSKA (reference sequence). Deletions cut 0 bases from V and 5 bases from J, with 10 bases between. CDR3 in amino acids: CSAREGGVTEAFF. The CDR3 coding sequence is TGCAGTGCTAGAGAGGGGGGAGTGACTGAAGCTTTCTTT.

CDR3 loop: CASSDGQYGYTF. CDR3 DNA: TGTGCCAGCAGCGACGGACAGTATGGCTACACCTTC. The rearrangement links TRBV3-1 to TRBJ1-2; weak D call: TRBD1 (6 bases). Germline CDR1 LGHDT, CDR2 YNNKEL (reference sequence). The CDR3 loop spans 12 amino acids. V lost 5 bases and J 5 bases, leaving 9 bases between the germline ends.

This clonotype appeared many times. This rearrangement joins TRBV6-1 to TRBJ1-1; D perhaps matches TRBD1 (5 bases). The CDR3 is 15 amino acids. Trimming stripped 2 bases from V and 1 base from J, with 11 bases between. Germline V gene data show CDR1 as MNHNS and CDR2 as SASEGT. The chain's CDR3 is CASSENGGRNTEAFF. DNA of the CDR3: TGTGCCAGCAGTGAAAATGGGGGGAGGAACACTGAAGCTTTCTTT.

There are a few counts of this clonotype. In nucleotides, the CDR3 is TGTGCCAGCAGTTCCCGACAGAAACAAGAGACCCAGTACTTC. Protein: CASSSRQKQETQYF. The chain links TRBV12-3 or TRBV12-4 to TRBJ2-5; weak D call: TRBD1 (5 bases). V lost 4 bases and J lost 2, with 11 bases in between. The CDR3 has 14 amino acids.

This clonotype was detected ten times or more. The V call is TRBV5-1, the J call TRBJ1-4; D is uncertain. CDR3 length equals 13 residues. Germline V gene sequence: CDR1 SGHRS, CDR2 YFSETQ. V gave up 1 base and J gave up 8 bases, with 9 bases separating them. The CDR3 reads CASSLPLGEKLFF. The CDR3 coding sequence is TGCGCCAGCAGCTTGCCCCTGGGGGAAAAACTGTTTTTT.

The table lists this clonotype with many counts. This chain joins TRBV4-1 and TRBJ2-5; TRBD2 aligns across 10 bases. The CDR3 length is 15 residues. V lost 2 bases to trimming and J lost 5 bases; unmatched junction nucleotides: 5. Germline-derived CDR1 and CDR2 are MGHRA and YSYEKL. CDR3 amino acids: CASSQTSGVFETQYF. DNA for the CDR3: TGCGCCAGCAGCCAAACTAGCGGGGTATTCGAGACCCAGTACTTC.

This chain joins TRBV9 and TRBJ2-3; D tentatively fits TRBD1 or TRBD2 (5 bases each). V shed 0 bases and J shed 4 bases, with 12 bases lying between them. Germline assignment: CDR1 SGDLS and CDR2 YYNGEE. This CDR3 has 15 amino acids. The CDR3 here is CASSVGDGFSDTQYF. The DNA of the CDR3 is TGTGCCAGCAGCGTAGGGGACGGATTTTCAGATACGCAGTATTTT.

This clonotype was found many times. This rearrangement joins TRBV20-1 to TRBJ2-5; TRBD1 aligns across 7 bases. The CDR3 loop spans 13 amino acids. V lost 3 bases and J lost 4; bases outside the gene matches: 5. Per germline, CDR1 DFQATT and CDR2 SNEGSKA (reference sequence). CDR3 protein: CSASSGGRETQYF. CDR3 sequence (DNA): TGCAGTGCTAGTTCAGGGGGAAGAGAGACCCAGTACTTC.